Each of the 4 T cell receptor beta chains below was sequenced from the same sample in a study of regulatory T cells in long-lasting Graves disease. Noted time point: newly diagnosed GD, antithyroid drugs for less than 3 months. PBMCs were the source of the RNA used for TCR sequencing. CDR3-region Arm-PCR and iRepertoire HTBI primers produced the TCR beta libraries. TCRdb used MiXCR to reprocess the multiplex PCR reads, holding one entry per CDR3 protein. The sample lists some 500,000 distinct CDR3 sequences; roughly 14% were seen once. These data were also reused for a study on T cells in Graves' hyperthyroidism and ophthalmopathy.

Specimen: peripheral blood mononuclear cells (PBMCs), collected at new diagnosis, from a patient treated with antithyroid drugs. These receptors came from a man aged 25 to 45 with Graves disease.

The J gene is TRBJ1-2, the V gene TRBV6-1, with 7 bases lining up with TRBD1. Trimming at V came to 6 bases and at J to 0 bases, leaving 4 bases not matched to a gene. The germline V gene has CDR1 MNHNS and CDR2 SASEGT. The CDR3 is 14 residues long. CDR3 sequence: CASRPDRANYGYTF. The CDR3 DNA reads as TGTGCCAGCAGGCCCGACAGGGCTAACTATGGCTACACCTTC.

With respect to this clonotype: A much larger clone lies one base from this, so it may be a read error. The chain links TRBV7-3 to TRBJ2-5, with D maybe TRBD2 (5 bases). Germline CDR1 SGHTA, CDR2 FQGTGA. This CDR3 is built from 14 residues. The V gene lost 5 bases and the J gene lost 9 bases, with 19 bases spanning the gap. The CDR3 DNA is TGTGCCAGCAGCCCCCTTGGGCAGCCGGAGGCCCAGTACTTC. Translating gives CASSPLGQPEAQYF.

V gene TRBV7-3 combines with J gene TRBJ2-1; 8 positions agree with TRBD2. The CDR3 is 16 amino acids. Germline loops: CDR1 SGHTA, CDR2 FQGTGA. With V trimmed by 1 base and J by 0 bases, 2 bases remained unmatched. In nucleotides, the CDR3 is TGTGCCAGCAGCTTAATCAGCGGGAGCTCCTACAATGAGCAGTTCTTC. This translates into CASSLISGSSYNEQFF. The full variable domain, rest sourced from reference TRBV7-3 and TRBJ2-1, is GAGVSQTPSNKVTEKGKYVELRCDPISGHTALYWYRQSLGQGPEFLIYFQGTGAADDSGLPNDRFFAVRPEGSVSTLKIQRTERGDSAVYLCASSLISGSSYNEQFFGPGTRLTVL.

This clonotype was detected a few times. The J gene is TRBJ1-5, the V gene TRBV5-1, with 10 bases fitting TRBD1. V shed 5 bases and J 3 bases; nucleotides not matched to a gene: 5. This CDR3 is 15 amino acids long. Looked up from germline, CDR1 is SGHRS and CDR2 is YFSETQ. CDR3 residues: CASRRDRGDNQPQHF. The CDR3 nucleotides read TGCGCCAGCAGGCGGGACAGGGGTGACAATCAGCCCCAGCATTTT.